This entry features one TCR beta chain sequence. The antigen is undetermined. This likely traces to a read error, being one base from a far larger clone. This sample was included in a study of shared clonotypes between healthy human individuals. The CDR3 spans 14 residues. Germline lookup yields CDR1 MNHNY and CDR2 SVGAGI (reference sequence). Study-wide points: The researchers took only blood, and tissue repertoires probably look different.

The method was immunoSEQ multiplex PCR; TCRdb's version includes in-frame clones alone and lacks a portion of them. The sample yields roughly 100,000 clones, 67% seen once. The material sequenced was memory CD8+ T cells sorted from blood. As to subset: CD45RO+ cells pooled with CCR7-negative TemRA cells. The V gene is TRBV6-6, the J gene TRBJ2-5; 11 bases match TRBD1. The better agreement between TRBJ2-7 and the DNA end casts doubt on the J call. The TCR comes from a woman aged 30 to 39 in good health. This chain's CDR3 is CASSYGTGGYEQYF. CDR3 in DNA: TGTGCCAGCAGTTACGGGACAGGGGGCTACGAGCAGTACTTC.